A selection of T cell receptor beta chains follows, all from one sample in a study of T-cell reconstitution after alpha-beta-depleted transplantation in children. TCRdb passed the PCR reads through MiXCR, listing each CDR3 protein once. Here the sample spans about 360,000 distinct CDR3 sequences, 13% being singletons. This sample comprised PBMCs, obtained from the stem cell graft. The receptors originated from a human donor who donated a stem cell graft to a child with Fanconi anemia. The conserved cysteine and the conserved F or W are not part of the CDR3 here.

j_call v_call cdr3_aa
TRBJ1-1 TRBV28 ASSLSGEGAF
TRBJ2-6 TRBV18 ASSPLGAVTSGANVLT
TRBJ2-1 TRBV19 ASSITSNNEQF
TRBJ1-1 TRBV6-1 ASSGTGALNTEAF
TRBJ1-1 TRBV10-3 AISEGRAQPEAF
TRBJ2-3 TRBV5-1 ASSYDLRSTDTQY
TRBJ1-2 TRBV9 ASSPGLQRNYGYT
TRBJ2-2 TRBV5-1 ASSLALGDTGELF
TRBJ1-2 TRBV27 ASGTANYGYT
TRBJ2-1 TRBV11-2 ASSSVDTYNEQF
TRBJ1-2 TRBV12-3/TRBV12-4 ASSLWGGGYT
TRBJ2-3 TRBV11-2 ASSLDRGGKDTQY
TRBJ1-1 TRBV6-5 ASSTGQANTEAF
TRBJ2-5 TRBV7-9 ASSLNKETQY
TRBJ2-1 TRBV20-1 SARAKVAGGPGNEQF
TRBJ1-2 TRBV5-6 ASTLGPKSNYGYT
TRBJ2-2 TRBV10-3 AVTGTWRSGELF
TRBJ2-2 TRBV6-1 ASGRDTNTGELF
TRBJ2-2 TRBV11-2 ASSSPRGQGELF
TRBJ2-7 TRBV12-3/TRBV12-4 ASSSPDNYEQY
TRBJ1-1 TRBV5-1 ASSLATGGSAF
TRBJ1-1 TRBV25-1 ASSVTELNTEAF
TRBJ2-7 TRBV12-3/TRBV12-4 ASSLSGFQGEQY
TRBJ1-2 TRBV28 ASTQGPYGYT
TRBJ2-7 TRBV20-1 SASASYYEQY
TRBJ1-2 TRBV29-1 SGAGNYGYT
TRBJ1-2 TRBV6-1 ASSKTDLNYGYT
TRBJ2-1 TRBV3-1 ACRDTYNEQF
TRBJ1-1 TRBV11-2 ASSFGTGVFVAF
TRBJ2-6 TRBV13 ASSSSGRFNPSPSGANVLT
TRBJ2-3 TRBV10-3 AISENTSGDTYTQY
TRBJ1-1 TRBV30 AWSGGGNTEAF
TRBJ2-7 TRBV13 ASSLGGVYEQY
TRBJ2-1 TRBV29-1 SVEDIYGGGSYNEQF
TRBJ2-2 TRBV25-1 ASRRRGFPGELF
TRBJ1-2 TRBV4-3 ASSQEMRYGYT
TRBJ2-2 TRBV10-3 AISDMTANTGELF
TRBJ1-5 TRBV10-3 AASWEGNNQPQH
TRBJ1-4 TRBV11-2 ASSQGGGAATNEKLF
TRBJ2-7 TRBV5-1 ASSATGVHEQY
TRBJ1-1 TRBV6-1 ATNWAGGYTEAF
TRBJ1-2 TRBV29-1 SVPGLNGYT
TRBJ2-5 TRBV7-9 ASSRDSMGGSRETQY
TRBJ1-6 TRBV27 ASSRRDGNSPLH
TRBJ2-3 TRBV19 ASSKTGGRTDTQY
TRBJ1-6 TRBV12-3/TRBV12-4 ASSFGQGGSSPLH
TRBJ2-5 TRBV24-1 ATSSGAQETQY
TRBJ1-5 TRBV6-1 ASSEGQGIQPQH
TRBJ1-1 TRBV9 ASSVLTGADTEAF
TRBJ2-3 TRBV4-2 ARSLGLDGRGTQY
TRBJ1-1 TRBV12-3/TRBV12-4 ASSLAWGSEAF
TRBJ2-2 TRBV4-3 ASSQDRVPGELF
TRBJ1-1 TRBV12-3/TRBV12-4 ASRPPVAGEAF
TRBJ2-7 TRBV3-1 ASSPSMIGGREQY